A selection of T cell receptor beta chains follows, all from one sample in a study of regulatory T cells in long-lasting Graves disease. In TCRdb, the multiplex PCR reads were re-called with MiXCR into one record per CDR3 protein. In the table there are approximately 350,000 distinct CDR3 sequences, approximately 23% of which are singletons. The material sequenced was peripheral blood mononuclear cells (PBMCs), taken when the disease was refractory, from a patient treated with antithyroid drugs. Receptors were obtained from a woman between 40 and 55 years old with Graves disease. The CDR3 runs from the conserved cysteine through the conserved F or W. D genes are given only for firm matches.

j_call	v_call	cdr3_length	d_call	cdr3_aa
TRBJ1-5	TRBV7-9	14	NA	CASSPQGVAQPQHF
TRBJ2-5	TRBV6-1	18	TRBD2	CASRGLAGARYNQETQYF
TRBJ1-6	TRBV6-5	12	NA	CASSSSISPLHF
TRBJ2-2	TRBV5-4	15	NA	CASSSRDLNTGELFF
TRBJ1-3	TRBV20-1	14	NA	CSASRGDSGNTIYF
TRBJ2-7	TRBV25-1	14	NA	CASSDPISPNEQYF
TRBJ1-6	TRBV20-1	15	NA	CSARDRFADYSPLHF
TRBJ1-1	TRBV5-4	13	NA	CASTPGLNTEAFF
TRBJ1-1	TRBV5-1	15	NA	CASSLERGGSTEAFF
TRBJ2-4	TRBV10-3	14	NA	CAISPVGNQNIQYF
TRBJ1-2	TRBV2	15	TRBD1	CASSDPGQGVYGYTF
TRBJ2-2	TRBV24-1	17	NA	CATSDTTGLSNTGELFF
TRBJ2-1	TRBV29-1	9	NA	CSVEGQSSF
TRBJ2-7	TRBV3-1	15	NA	CASSPLALTTDEQYF
TRBJ1-6	TRBV20-1	17	NA	CSAGGRGTRFSSSPLHF
TRBJ2-7	TRBV27	14	TRBD1	CASRHSGQGYEQYF
TRBJ2-1	TRBV28	15	TRBD1	CASSSSGQGGNEQFF
TRBJ1-1	TRBV29-1	13	TRBD1	CSVAGQGKTEAFF
TRBJ1-1	TRBV29-1	12	TRBD1	CSGRQGIAEAFF
TRBJ2-4	TRBV29-1	16	TRBD2	CSVDSRLAGGQNIQYF
TRBJ2-2	TRBV12-3/TRBV12-4	16	NA	CASSLTWSESVGELFF
TRBJ1-5	TRBV6-1	16	TRBD1	CASSEAGTGGDQPQHF
TRBJ2-6	TRBV28	15	TRBD1	CASNGQGTGANVLTF
TRBJ2-7	TRBV14	16	TRBD1	CASSQVVGTGGDEQYF
TRBJ2-5	TRBV7-2	13	TRBD2	CASSSGGGKTQYF
TRBJ2-1	TRBV7-3	16	TRBD2	CASSFAASGPYNEQFF
TRBJ2-7	TRBV19	14	TRBD1	CASKRDRGAYEQYF
TRBJ2-6	TRBV19	14	NA	CASMRSYGANVLTF
TRBJ2-1	TRBV28	15	TRBD2	CASFTGASGSAEQFF
TRBJ2-2	TRBV5-1	15	NA	CASGLKGGNTGELFF
TRBJ2-2	TRBV10-2	15	TRBD2	CASSRLAGASGELFF
TRBJ1-5	TRBV20-1	13	NA	CSANRGSNQPQHF
TRBJ1-5	TRBV6-1	16	TRBD1	CASSTQGQGNNQPQHF
TRBJ1-2	TRBV6-1	15	TRBD1	CASSRTGGNNYGYTF
TRBJ2-1	TRBV7-2	16	TRBD2	CASSLDWASGYNEQFF
TRBJ2-3	TRBV11-2	14	NA	CASSLVARTDTQYF
TRBJ2-7	TRBV11-2	15	NA	CASSFGGTGNYEQYF
TRBJ1-4	TRBV30	14	NA	CAWSVGATNEKLFF
TRBJ2-2	TRBV20-1	15	NA	CSARRAGTNTGELFF
TRBJ1-1	TRBV9	13	NA	CASSSSGLYEAFF
TRBJ2-7	TRBV20-1	15	NA	CSAPNNGQNSYEQYF
NA	TRBV27	16	NA	CASSTSLGGSYNEQFF
NA	TRBV12-3/TRBV12-4	19	NA	CASRRVPSGPTRPNNEQFF
TRBJ2-7	TRBV7-9	14	NA	CASSLLGTSYEQYF
TRBJ2-6	TRBV2	15	NA	CASSAPDSGANVLTF
TRBJ2-5	TRBV12-3/TRBV12-4	12	NA	CASSLRVETQYF
TRBJ1-1	TRBV30	13	NA	CAWSVQGNTEAFF
TRBJ1-1	TRBV20-1	14	NA	CSARVSYKNTEAFF
TRBJ1-1	TRBV29-1	12	NA	CSVRGANTEAFF
TRBJ1-1	TRBV7-8	14	NA	CASSPRRGGTEAFF